The 3 T cell receptor beta chains given below trace back to one sample, sequenced in a study of shared clonotypes between healthy human individuals. Profiled with immunoSEQ multiplex PCR; TCRdb holds only in-frame clones, not every one. The sample yields about 2.3 million clones, 85% to 95% seen once. The sequencing sample was made of naive CD4+ T cells from PBMCs. Subset defined: CD45RA+ positively selected. Receptors originate from a man aged 18-30 years in good health. Some clones in this sample may be carry-over from other donors' samples.

On this clone: This sample also contains other DNA sequences that code for the same CDR3. The chain couples TRBV18 to TRBJ2-1; D ambiguous. The germline V and J ends were trimmed by 5 bases and 7 bases, with 9 bases remaining between them. The CDR3 is 12 residues long. Looked up from germline, CDR1 is KGHSH and CDR2 is LQKENI. CDR3: CASSTGSNEQFF. In DNA form, the CDR3 reads TGTGCCAGCTCAACCGGGTCTAATGAGCAGTTCTTC. Full variable domain (missing parts from reference TRBV18 and TRBJ2-1): NAGVMQNPRHLVRRRGQEARLRCSPMKGHSHVYWYRQLPEEGLKFMVYLQKENIIDESGMPKERFSAEFPKEGPSILRIQQVVRGDSAAYFCASSTGSNEQFFGPGTRLTVL.

The count of this clone is one. The chain carries TRBV2 and TRBJ2-3; the match to TRBD2 covers 11 bases. The V gene end was trimmed by 3 bases and the J gene end by 4 bases; junction bases not matched to a gene: 3. There are 15 residues in the CDR3. Germline CDR1 is SNHLY and CDR2 is FYNNEI. CDR3 residues: CASSDLAGGSDTQYF. The DNA of the CDR3 is TGTGCCAGCAGTGACCTAGCGGGAGGTTCAGATACGCAGTATTTT.

The J gene is TRBJ1-2, the V gene TRBV6-1; 8 positions match TRBD1. V was pared by 7 bases and J by 7 bases, with 11 bases of the junction left unmatched. Germline V gives CDR1 MNHNS, CDR2 SASEGT. The CDR3 spans 14 residues. The chain's CDR3 is CASTRGQGALGYTF. CDR3 DNA sequence: TGTGCCAGCACGCGGGGCCAGGGGGCGCTTGGCTACACCTTC.